The TCR beta chain described here comes from a study of T cells in Graves' hyperthyroidism and ophthalmopathy. What was amplified from RNA transcripts were TCR beta CDR3 regions. Researchers ran a first-round RT-PCR on the TCR CDR3 using the HTBI primer set. TCRdb ran MiXCR on the multiplex PCR reads and lists one entry per CDR3 protein. The sample yields about 640,000 distinct CDR3 sequences, less than 25% seen once. The CDR3 runs 15 residues. The V gene's germline CDR1 is SNHLY and CDR2 FYNNEI. Losses at the gene ends were 6 bases for V and 7 bases for J; bases not matched to a gene: 9. This clonotype was found many times.

Sequenced input: blood. The source of this sequence is a man aged 30-40 years with Graves' ophthalmopathy. The gene calls are TRBV2 and TRBJ2-1; 10 bases are shared with TRBD2. CDR3 in DNA: TGTGCCAGCAGGAGGGAGCGGGAGGGCCAGAATGAGCAGTTCTTC. The encoded protein is CASRREREGQNEQFF.